The T cell receptor (beta chain) described here comes from a study of T cells in Graves' hyperthyroidism and ophthalmopathy. Trimming left V 10 bases short and J 11 bases short, with 11 bases between. CDR3 length: 9 residues. Per the germline V gene, CDR1 is SNHLY and CDR2 is FYNNEI. Researchers amplified the TCR beta CDR3 regions from RNA transcripts. The HTBI set primed first-round TCR CDR3 RT-PCR. One entry per CDR3 protein, called by TCRdb with MiXCR from the multiplex PCR reads. The data contain 500,000 to 600,000 distinct CDR3 sequences, 40% to 55% of them seen just once; the ten biggest clones take up about 8.3%.

The chain uses TRBV2 and TRBJ2-5; possibly TRBD2 for D (5 bases). The receptor was derived from a woman younger than 30 with Graves' hyperthyroidism. The material sequenced was peripheral blood or thyroid tissue (not recorded which). The CDR3, as DNA: TGTGCCACCCAAGGAGGACAGTACTTC. Its protein is CATQGGQYF.